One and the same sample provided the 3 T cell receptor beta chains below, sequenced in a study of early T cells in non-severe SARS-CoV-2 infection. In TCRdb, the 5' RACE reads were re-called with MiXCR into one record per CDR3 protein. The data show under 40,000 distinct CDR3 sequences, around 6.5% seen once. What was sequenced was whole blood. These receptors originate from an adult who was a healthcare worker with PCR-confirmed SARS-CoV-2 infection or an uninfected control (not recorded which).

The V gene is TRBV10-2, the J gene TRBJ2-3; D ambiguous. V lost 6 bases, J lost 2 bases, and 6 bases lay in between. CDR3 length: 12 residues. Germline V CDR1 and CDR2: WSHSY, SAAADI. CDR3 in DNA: TGCGCCAGCAGACCGTCCACAGATACGCAGTATTTT. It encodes CASRPSTDTQYF.

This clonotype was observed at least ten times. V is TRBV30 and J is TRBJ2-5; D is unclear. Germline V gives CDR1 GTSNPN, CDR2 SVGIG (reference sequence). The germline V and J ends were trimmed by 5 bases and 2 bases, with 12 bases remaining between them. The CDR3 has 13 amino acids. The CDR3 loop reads CAWGPGWQETQYF. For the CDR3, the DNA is TGTGCCTGGGGTCCGGGTTGGCAAGAGACCCAGTACTTC.

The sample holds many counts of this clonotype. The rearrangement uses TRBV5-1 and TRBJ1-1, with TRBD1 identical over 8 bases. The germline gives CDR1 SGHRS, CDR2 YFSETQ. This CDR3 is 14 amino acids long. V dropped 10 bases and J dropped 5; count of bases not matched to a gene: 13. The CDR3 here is CAGSPTGVGTEAFF. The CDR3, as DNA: TGCGCCGGATCCCCGACAGGGGTGGGAACTGAAGCTTTCTTT.